This T cell receptor beta chain was obtained from a study of cytomegalovirus exposure and HLA in healthy donors. The study, taken as a whole, reports: In a later analysis, an Asian-associated ancestry cluster reportedly showed fewer N-insertions than the approximately 670-donor mean. Several top significant clusters appeared, in a later analysis, to be linked to common viral pathogens. Data from an earlier analysis indicated that most TCR beta V segments were productive either about 87% or about 30% of the time.

Both 60 Vbeta primers and 13 Jbeta primers went into the PCR. Data came from immunoSEQ multiplex PCR; TCRdb stores just in-frame clones and leaves some out. The sample lists some 150,000 clones; around 84% were seen once. Concerning this clone itself: Its specificity is not known.

CDR1 is SGHNT and CDR2 is YENEEA in the germline V gene. There are 16 residues in the CDR3. Trimming took 0 bases from V and 6 from J; bases not matched to a gene: 4. The genes are TRBV11-3 and TRBJ2-1; 11 bases match TRBD2. Sequencing was carried out using PBMCs. The sequence was collected from a woman aged 35 to 49 in good health and CMV-seropositive. CDR3: CASSLEVSGRANEQFF. DNA of the CDR3: TGTGCCAGCAGCTTAGAGGTTAGCGGGAGGGCCAATGAGCAGTTCTTC.